This T cell receptor beta chain was captured in a study of persistence of HIV-infected CD4 T cells. Trimming shortened V by 0 bases and J by 9 bases, and 9 bases separated the two germline ends. From germline, CDR1 is LGHDT and CDR2 YNNKEL (reference sequence). The CDR3 has 13 residues. Overall study findings and caveats: TCR oligoclonality correlated with proviral oligoclonality in the same sorted populations.

Of note for this clone: What it binds is not known.

The stimulus was an HIV-1 Gag 15-mer peptide pool, roughly 1 ug/peptide/mL. CD40L/CD69 double-negative CD45RO-high memory CD4+ T cells were collected. The immunoSEQ assay was version 4, run in survey mode. TCRdb's table, derived via immunoSEQ multiplex PCR, lists solely in-frame clones and lacks some. The table shows 35,000 to 45,000 clones, with approximately 81% occurring only once. The V call is TRBV3-1 (or the pseudogene TRBV3-2), the J call TRBJ2-1; TRBD1 might be the D (6 bases). The receptor was derived from an adult with HIV. The donor label of this sample is uncertain. Sample: cultured CD4+ T cells from PBMCs, taken from a patient who received antiretroviral therapy. The CDR3 DNA follows: TGTGCCAGCAGCCAAGAACCCAGGGGTGAGCAGTTCTTC. Its protein product is CASSQEPRGEQFF.